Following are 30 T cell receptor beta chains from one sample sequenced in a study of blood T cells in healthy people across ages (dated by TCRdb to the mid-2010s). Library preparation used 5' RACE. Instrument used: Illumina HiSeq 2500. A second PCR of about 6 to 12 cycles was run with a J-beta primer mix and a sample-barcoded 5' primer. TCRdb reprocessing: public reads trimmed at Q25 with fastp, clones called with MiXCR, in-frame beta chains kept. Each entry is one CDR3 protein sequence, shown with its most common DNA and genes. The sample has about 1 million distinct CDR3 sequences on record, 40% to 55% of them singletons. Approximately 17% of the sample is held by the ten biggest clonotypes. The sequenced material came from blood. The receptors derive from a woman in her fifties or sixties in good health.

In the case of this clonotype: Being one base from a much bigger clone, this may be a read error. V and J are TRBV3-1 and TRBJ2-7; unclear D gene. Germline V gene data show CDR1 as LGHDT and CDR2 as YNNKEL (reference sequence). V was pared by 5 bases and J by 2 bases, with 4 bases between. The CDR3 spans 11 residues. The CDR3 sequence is CASSDTYEQYF. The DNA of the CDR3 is TGTGCCAGCAGCGATACCTACGAGCAGTACTTC.

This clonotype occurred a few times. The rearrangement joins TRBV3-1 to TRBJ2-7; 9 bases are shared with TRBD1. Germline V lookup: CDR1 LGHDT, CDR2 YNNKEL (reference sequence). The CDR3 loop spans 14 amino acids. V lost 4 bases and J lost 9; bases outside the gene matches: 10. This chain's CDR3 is CASSPGQGAFGQYF. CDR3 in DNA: TGTGCCAGCAGCCCGGGACAGGGCGCCTTTGGGCAGTACTTC.

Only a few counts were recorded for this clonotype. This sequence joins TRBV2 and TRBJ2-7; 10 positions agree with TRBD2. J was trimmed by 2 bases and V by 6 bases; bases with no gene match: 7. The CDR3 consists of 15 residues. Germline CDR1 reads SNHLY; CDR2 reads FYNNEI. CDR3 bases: TGTGCCAGCAGCTCCCCGCTAGCGGGGGCCTACGAGCAGTACTTC. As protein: CASSSPLAGAYEQYF.

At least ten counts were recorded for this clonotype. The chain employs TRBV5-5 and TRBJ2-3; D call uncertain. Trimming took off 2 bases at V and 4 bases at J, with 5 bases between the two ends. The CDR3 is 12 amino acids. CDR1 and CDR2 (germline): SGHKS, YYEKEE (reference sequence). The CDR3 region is CASSLRADTQYF. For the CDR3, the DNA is TGTGCCAGCAGCTTACGGGCAGATACGCAGTATTTT.

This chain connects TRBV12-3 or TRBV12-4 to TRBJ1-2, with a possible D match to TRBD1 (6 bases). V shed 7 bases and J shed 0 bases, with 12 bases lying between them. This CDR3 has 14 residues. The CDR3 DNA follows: TGTGCCAGCACAAGGGGGATGTCTAACTATGGCTACACCTTC. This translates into CASTRGMSNYGYTF.

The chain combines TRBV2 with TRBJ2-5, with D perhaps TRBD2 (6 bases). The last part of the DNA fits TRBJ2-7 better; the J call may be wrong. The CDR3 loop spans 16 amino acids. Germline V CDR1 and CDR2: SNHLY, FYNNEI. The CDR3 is CASSAGDSGQSYEQYF. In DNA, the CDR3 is TGTGCCAGCAGTGCTGGCGACAGCGGGCAATCCTACGAGCAGTACTTC.

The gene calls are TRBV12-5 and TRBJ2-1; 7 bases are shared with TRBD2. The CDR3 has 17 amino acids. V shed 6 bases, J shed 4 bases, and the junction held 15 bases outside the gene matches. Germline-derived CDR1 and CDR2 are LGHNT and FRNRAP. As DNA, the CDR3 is TGTGCTAGTGGGCCCACCACTAGCGCCGGAGCGTACAATGAGCAGTTCTTC. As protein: CASGPTTSAGAYNEQFF.

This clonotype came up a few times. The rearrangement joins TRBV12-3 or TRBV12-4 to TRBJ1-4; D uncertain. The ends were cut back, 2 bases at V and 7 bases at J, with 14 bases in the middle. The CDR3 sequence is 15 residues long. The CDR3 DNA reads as TGTGCCAGCAGTTTAATGGGATGGCTCGGTGAAAAACTGTTTTTT. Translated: CASSLMGWLGEKLFF.

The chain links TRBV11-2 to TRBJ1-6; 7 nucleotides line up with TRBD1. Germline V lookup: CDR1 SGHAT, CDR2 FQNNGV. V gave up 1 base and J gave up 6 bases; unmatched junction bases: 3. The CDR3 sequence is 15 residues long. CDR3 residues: CASSLGDSVNSPLHF. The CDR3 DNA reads TGTGCCAGCAGCTTAGGGGACAGCGTTAATTCACCCCTCCACTTT.

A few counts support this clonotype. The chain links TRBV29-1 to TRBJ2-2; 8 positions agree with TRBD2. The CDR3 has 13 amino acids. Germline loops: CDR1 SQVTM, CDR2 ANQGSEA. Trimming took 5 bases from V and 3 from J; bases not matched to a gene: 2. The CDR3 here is CSVLREDTGELFF. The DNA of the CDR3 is TGCAGCGTTCTGCGGGAGGACACCGGGGAGCTGTTTTTT.

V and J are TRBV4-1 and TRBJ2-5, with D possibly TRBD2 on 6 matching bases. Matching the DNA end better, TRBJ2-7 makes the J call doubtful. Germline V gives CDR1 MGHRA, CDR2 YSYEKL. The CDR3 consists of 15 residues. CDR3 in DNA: TGCGCCAGCAGCCAAATACTAGCACGAAGCCACGAGCAGTACTTC. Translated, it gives CASSQILARSHEQYF.

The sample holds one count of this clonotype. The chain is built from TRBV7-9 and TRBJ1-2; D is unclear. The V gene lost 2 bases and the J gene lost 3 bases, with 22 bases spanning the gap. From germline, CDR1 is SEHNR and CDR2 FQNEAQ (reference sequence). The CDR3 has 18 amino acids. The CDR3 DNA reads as TGTGCCAGCAGCTTAAGTTCCTGGATTGCCCGCGGGGACTATGGCTACACCTTC. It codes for CASSLSSWIARGDYGYTF.

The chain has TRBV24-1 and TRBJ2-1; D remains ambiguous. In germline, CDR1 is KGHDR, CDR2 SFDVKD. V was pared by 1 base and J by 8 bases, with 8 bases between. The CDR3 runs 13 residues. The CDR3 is CATSDFPRYEQFF. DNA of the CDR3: TGTGCCACCAGTGATTTCCCCCGGTATGAGCAGTTCTTC.

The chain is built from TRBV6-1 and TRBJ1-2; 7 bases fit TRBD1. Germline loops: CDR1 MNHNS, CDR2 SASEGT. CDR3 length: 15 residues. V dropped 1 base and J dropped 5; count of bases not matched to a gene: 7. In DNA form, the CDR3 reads TGTGCCAGCAGTGAAGGGCCAGGGGGGTATTATGGCTACACCTTC. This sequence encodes CASSEGPGGYYGYTF.

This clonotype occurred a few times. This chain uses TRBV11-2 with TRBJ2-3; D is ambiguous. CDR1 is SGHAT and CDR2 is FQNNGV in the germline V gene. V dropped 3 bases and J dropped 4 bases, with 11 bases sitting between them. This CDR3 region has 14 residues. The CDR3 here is CASSFSSRSDTQYF. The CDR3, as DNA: TGTGCCAGCAGCTTCAGTTCGAGGTCAGATACGCAGTATTTT.

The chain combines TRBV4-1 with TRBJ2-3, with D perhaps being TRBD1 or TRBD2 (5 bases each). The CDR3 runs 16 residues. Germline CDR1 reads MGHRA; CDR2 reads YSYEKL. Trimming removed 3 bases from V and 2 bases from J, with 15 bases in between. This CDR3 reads CASSQGTGILTDTQYF. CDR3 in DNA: TGCGCCAGCAGCCAGGGGACCGGGATTCTCACAGATACGCAGTATTTT.

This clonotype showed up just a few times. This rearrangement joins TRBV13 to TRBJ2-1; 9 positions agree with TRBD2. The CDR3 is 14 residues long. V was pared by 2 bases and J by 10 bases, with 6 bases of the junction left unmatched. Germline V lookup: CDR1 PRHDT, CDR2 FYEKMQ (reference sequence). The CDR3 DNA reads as TGTGCCAGCAGCTTACTTAGCGGGAGCAGGGAGCAGTTCTTC. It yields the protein CASSLLSGSREQFF.

The CDR3 region has the DNA TGTGCCAGCAGTGGCCGGGAGAGATATAATGGCTACACCTTC. As protein: CASSGRERYNGYTF. J is TRBJ1-2 and V is TRBV27; no firm D call. Between the trimmed V and J ends, which lost 5 bases and 6 bases, there was a span of 16 bases. Germline assignment: CDR1 MNHEY and CDR2 SMNVEV (reference sequence). The CDR3 extends over 14 amino acids.

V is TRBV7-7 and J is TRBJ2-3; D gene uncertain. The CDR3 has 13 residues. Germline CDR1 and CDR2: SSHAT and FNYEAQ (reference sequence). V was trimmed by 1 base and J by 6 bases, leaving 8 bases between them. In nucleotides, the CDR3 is TGTGCCAGCAGCTTAGATCTCAGGGATACGCAGTATTTT. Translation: CASSLDLRDTQYF.

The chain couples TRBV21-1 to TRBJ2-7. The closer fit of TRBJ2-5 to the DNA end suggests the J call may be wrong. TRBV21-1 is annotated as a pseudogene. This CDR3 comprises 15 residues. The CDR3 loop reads CASSRSASYQETQYF. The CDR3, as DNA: TGTGCCAGCAGCAGGTCGGCTTCGTACCAAGAGACCCAGTACTTC.

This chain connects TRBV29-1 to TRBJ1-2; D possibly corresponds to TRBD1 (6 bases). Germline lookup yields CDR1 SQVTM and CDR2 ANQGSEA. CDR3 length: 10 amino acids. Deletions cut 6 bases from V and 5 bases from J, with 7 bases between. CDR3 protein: CSVGQYGYTF. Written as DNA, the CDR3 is TGCAGCGTCGGACAGTATGGCTACACCTTC.

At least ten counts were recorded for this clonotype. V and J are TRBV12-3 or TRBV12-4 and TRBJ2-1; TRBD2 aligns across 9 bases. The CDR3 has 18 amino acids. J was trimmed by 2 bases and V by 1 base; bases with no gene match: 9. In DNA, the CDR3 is TGTGCCAGCAGTTTAGTTATGGGGGCGGGAGGGCCCTACAATGAGCAGTTCTTC. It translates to CASSLVMGAGGPYNEQFF.

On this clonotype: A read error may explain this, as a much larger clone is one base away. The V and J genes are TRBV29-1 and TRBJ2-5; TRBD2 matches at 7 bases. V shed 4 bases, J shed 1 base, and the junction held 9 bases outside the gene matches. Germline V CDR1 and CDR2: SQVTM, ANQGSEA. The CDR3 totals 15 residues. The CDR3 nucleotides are TGCAGCGTTGCTGGTCTAGCGGCTTCCCAAGAGACCCAGTACTTC. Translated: CSVAGLAASQETQYF.

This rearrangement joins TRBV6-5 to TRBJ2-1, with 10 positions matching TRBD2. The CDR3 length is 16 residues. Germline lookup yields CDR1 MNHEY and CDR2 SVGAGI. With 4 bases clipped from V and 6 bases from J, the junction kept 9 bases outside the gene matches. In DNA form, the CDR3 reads TGTGCCAGCAGTTCCCCGATTAGACTAGCGGGCAATGAGCAGTTCTTC. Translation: CASSSPIRLAGNEQFF.

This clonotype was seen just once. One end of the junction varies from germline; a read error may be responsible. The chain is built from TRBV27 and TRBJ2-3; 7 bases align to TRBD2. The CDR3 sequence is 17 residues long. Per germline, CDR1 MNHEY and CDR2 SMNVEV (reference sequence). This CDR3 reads CASSPLPGSGGTDTQDF. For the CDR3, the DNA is TGTGCCAGCAGTCCCCTACCAGGTTCGGGAGGAACAGATACGCAGGATTTT.

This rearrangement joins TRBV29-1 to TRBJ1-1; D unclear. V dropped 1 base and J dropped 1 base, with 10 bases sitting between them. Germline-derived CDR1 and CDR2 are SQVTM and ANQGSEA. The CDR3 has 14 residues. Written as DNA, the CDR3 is TGCAGCGTTGAAGTGGTTTCCAAGAACACTGAAGCTTTCTTT. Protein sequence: CSVEVVSKNTEAFF.

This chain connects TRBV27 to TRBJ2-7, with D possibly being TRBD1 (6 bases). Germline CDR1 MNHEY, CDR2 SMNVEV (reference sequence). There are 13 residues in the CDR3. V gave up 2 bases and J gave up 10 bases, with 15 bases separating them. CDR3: CASSLDCNRAQYF. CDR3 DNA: TGTGCCAGCAGTTTAGACTGTAACAGGGCCCAGTACTTC.

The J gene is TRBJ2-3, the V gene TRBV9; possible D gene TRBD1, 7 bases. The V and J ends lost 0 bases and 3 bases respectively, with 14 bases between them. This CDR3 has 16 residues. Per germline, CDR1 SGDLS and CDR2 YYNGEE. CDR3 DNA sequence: TGTGCCAGCAGCGTAGGGTCGGCAGGGGGGACAGATACGCAGTATTTT. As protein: CASSVGSAGGTDTQYF.

The CDR3 reads CAWTGSLSTEAFF. The CDR3, as DNA: TGTGCCTGGACCGGCAGTTTGAGCACTGAAGCTTTCTTT. The chain has TRBV30 and TRBJ1-1, with unresolved D. CDR1 GTSNPN and CDR2 SVGIG come from the germline V gene (reference sequence). The V and J ends lost 4 bases and 4 bases respectively, with 13 bases between them. The CDR3 totals 13 residues. Complete variable domain (other parts from reference TRBV30 and TRBJ1-1): SQTIHQWPATLVQPVGSPLSLECTVEGTSNPNLYWYRQAAGRGLQLLFYSVGIGQISSEVPQNLSASRPQDRQFILSSKKLLLSDSGFYLCAWTGSLSTEAFFGQGTRLTVV.

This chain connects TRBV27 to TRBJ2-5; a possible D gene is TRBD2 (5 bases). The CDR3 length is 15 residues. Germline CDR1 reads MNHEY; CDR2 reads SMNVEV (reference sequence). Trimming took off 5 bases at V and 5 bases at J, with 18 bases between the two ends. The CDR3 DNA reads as TGTGCCAGCAGTAACCTTGAGAGGGTGGATGAGACCCAGTACTTC. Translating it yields CASSNLERVDETQYF.